The 5 T cell receptor beta chains reported below all come from one sample, sequenced in a study of blood T cell repertoires in COVID-19. Sequenced by immunoSEQ multiplex PCR; TCRdb stores in-frame clones only, minus some. The sample shows roughly 240,000 clones, 88% of them seen only once. The sequencing input was PBMCs or T cells enriched from blood (not recorded which). Every receptor here comes from a woman aged 40 to 55 with acute COVID-19.

V usage is TRBV3-1 (or the pseudogene TRBV3-2) and J usage is TRBJ2-7, with 9 bases that match TRBD1. Germline V gene sequence: CDR1 LGHDT, CDR2 YNNKEL (reference sequence). V dropped 4 bases and J dropped 7; count of bases not matched to a gene: 14. This CDR3 has 16 residues. The CDR3 DNA sequence: TGTGCCAGCAGCCTCCCCACCGGGACAGGGATCGGTGAGCAGTACTTC. It yields the protein CASSLPTGTGIGEQYF.

The chain links TRBV4-2 to TRBJ2-3, with D unresolved. CDR3 length: 14 residues. CDR1 LGHNA and CDR2 YNFKEQ come from the germline V gene. V shed 0 bases and J shed 6 bases, with 10 bases lying between them. CDR3 in amino acids: CASSQDSTRDTQYF. As DNA, the CDR3 is TGTGCCAGCAGCCAAGATTCGACGAGGGATACGCAGTATTTT.

The V and J genes are TRBV4-3 and TRBJ1-1; no clear D. CDR1 is LGHNA, CDR2 YSLEER, per germline. The CDR3 extends over 14 amino acids. The V and J ends lost 2 bases and 0 bases respectively, with 7 bases between them. The CDR3 bases are TGCGCCAGCAGCCAAAATCTACTGAACACTGAAGCTTTCTTT. Residues: CASSQNLLNTEAFF.

The chain couples TRBV4-3 to TRBJ1-6; D is possibly TRBD1 (5 bases). The CDR3 is made up of 15 amino acids. Germline V gene data show CDR1 as LGHNA and CDR2 as YSLEER. V lost 0 bases, J lost 12 bases, and 15 bases lay in between. The CDR3 DNA sequence: TGCGCCAGCAGCCAAGATTCGGGCAGGGTTAAACCCCTCCACTTT. Amino acids: CASSQDSGRVKPLHF.

The chain links TRBV12-5 to TRBJ2-1; 13 bases align to TRBD2. The CDR3 covers 17 residues. Looked up from germline, CDR1 is LGHNT and CDR2 is FRNRAP. Losses at the gene ends were 1 base for V and 0 bases for J; bases not matched to a gene: 0. CDR3 in amino acids: CASGLGTSGSSYNEQFF. CDR3 bases: TGTGCTAGTGGTTTGGGGACTAGCGGGAGCTCCTACAATGAGCAGTTCTTC.